This TCR beta chain was identified in a study of cytomegalovirus exposure and HLA in healthy donors. Across the study: Out of about 190 million T cells, an earlier analysis found around 120 million unique TCR beta sequences in total.

A word on this clone: Its target is not known.

Overall study results and limits: Cytomegalovirus status was reportedly diagnosed by the classifier with high sensitivity and specificity. Associated with cytomegalovirus, according to the listing, were 170 or so TCR beta chains. Among donors in an Asian-associated ancestry cluster, a later analysis reportedly found fewer N-insertions than the roughly 610-donor mean.

Both 60 Vbeta primers and 13 Jbeta primers went into the PCR. Some clones are missing from TCRdb's copy, which holds only in-frame ones; the method was immunoSEQ multiplex PCR. Of 95,000 to 150,000 clones listed, nearly 80% are singletons. Germline V lookup: CDR1 MGHRA, CDR2 YSYEKL. The CDR3 runs to 17 residues. V trimming: 2 bases; J trimming: 1 base; junction bases outside the gene matches: 8. This clonotype originated in a woman aged 25 to 39 in good health and CMV-seropositive. Specimen: PBMCs. J is TRBJ1-1 and V is TRBV4-1; 9 bases map to TRBD1. CDR3 coding DNA: TGCGCCAGCAGCCAACCAAAAGGACAGGGGAGGAACACTGAAGCTTTCTTT. Translation gives CASSQPKGQGRNTEAFF.